Below, one T cell receptor beta chain is given with its context. Its specificity is unknown. A junction end diverges from the germline sequence, so it may reflect a read error. This record comes from a study of cytomegalovirus exposure and HLA in healthy donors. Study-wide findings and caveats: Using the classifier, cytomegalovirus status was reportedly diagnosed with high specificity and sensitivity. TCR beta chains associated with HLA were, in a later analysis, more clonally expanded than equally common others. As a later analysis showed, several of the most significant clusters appeared to be linked to common viral pathogens. Later on, analysis showed that most CMV-associated TCR beta chains appeared to be HLA-restricted.

Germline V lookup: CDR1 SSHAT, CDR2 FNYEAQ (reference sequence). The CDR3 runs 13 residues. The PCR had 60 Vbeta and 13 Jbeta primers. Measured with immunoSEQ multiplex PCR; TCRdb has only the in-frame clones, and not every one. The table lists around 41,000 clones, almost 70% of them singletons. Sequencing was done on a sample of PBMCs. The chain couples TRBV7-7 to TRBJ2-5; possibly TRBD2 for D (6 bases). The source is a man aged 35 to 55 in good health and CMV-seronegative. Written as DNA, the CDR3 is TGTGCTAGCAGCTTAGCGGCGGAGCAGACCCAGTACTTC. Translated, it gives CASSLAAEQTQYF.